Listed below are T cell receptor beta chains from one sample, sequenced in a study of cytomegalovirus exposure and HLA in healthy donors. Measured with immunoSEQ multiplex PCR; TCRdb has only the in-frame clones, and not every one. The repertoire holds 150,000 to 200,000 clones, with roughly 74% as singletons. Input material: PBMCs. The receptor source for this set is a man aged 18 to 29 in good health and CMV-seropositive. Both conserved end residues are part of each CDR3. A D gene is named only where the DNA matches it firmly.

d_call,v_call,cdr3_aa
-,TRBV7-8,CASRSNRDYGSPQPQHF
TRBD2,TRBV30,CAWSGVGTSGTGETQYF
-,TRBV12-1,CASSFALGGRLEAFF
TRBD2,TRBV18,CASSPLGLVGDTQYF
TRBD2,TRBV13,CASSSGGLALSYEQYF
-,TRBV10-1,CASRAHPQPQHF
TRBD1,TRBV11-2,CASSTRDRAGYGYTF
TRBD1,TRBV5-1,CASSLDGQGTDTQYF
-,TRBV5-6,CASSTLGGTGTGELFF
TRBD1,TRBV6-1,CASSEATGGKGNYGYTF
TRBD2,TRBV19,CASRIVGTSSEQYF
TRBD2,TRBV7-8,CASSATSGEQYF
-,TRBV7-9,CASSLDRTYEQYF
-,TRBV23-1,CASSRHRSGELFF
TRBD1,TRBV19,CASRAGTASGYTF
-,TRBV19,CASSPAGARGAFF
-,TRBV5-6,CSSSRKSRQDYGYTF
-,TRBV28,CASGETYEQYF
TRBD1,TRBV5-8,CASNLQGASEAFF
TRBD1,TRBV7-6,CASSFYDRVRQPQHF
-,TRBV19,CASMETATNEKLFF
TRBD2,TRBV10-3,CAISAGTRIYEQYF
-,TRBV28,CASSLWGDSLNTGELFF
-,TRBV28,CASRGGGHEAFF
-,TRBV7-6,CASSLQLNTEAFF
TRBD1,TRBV19,CASKGQGYSNQPQHF
-,TRBV27,CASSPGLNTGELFF
-,TRBV6-4,CASKVDGTPVGGYTF
-,TRBV15,CATSSGLNYGYTF
-,TRBV6-5,CASRHSTDTQYF
TRBD2,TRBV27,CASSSGLAGGSNTGELFF
-,TRBV5-1,CASSLVQGTFSYEQYF
TRBD2,TRBV28,CASSLSAGWREGSGANVLTF
-,TRBV2,CASNLNSLWETQYF
TRBD1,TRBV28,CASSSRGASPLHF
-,TRBV14,CASSQDHRFSSTDTQYF
TRBD1,TRBV4-1,CASSQARGGTEQFF
TRBD1,TRBV4-1,CASSQDPTGGSPRGYTF
TRBD1,TRBV30,CAWSKTTGGAETQYF
-,TRBV15,CATSSYFYNEQFF
-,TRBV30,CAWTSVSSYNEQFF
-,TRBV28,CASRLYTEAFF
-,TRBV9,CASSVPGGELFF
-,TRBV6-5,CASSYDGSADTQYF
-,TRBV27,CASSLSRGGELFF